This T cell receptor (beta chain) was found in a study of vaccination and CD4 T cells after COVID-19. On the study more broadly: Control cultures were supplied with a CEFX pool, an HIV-1 Nef pool, or no peptide at all.

Oncomine TCR Beta short-read sequencing was applied to DNA from cultured CD4+ T cells. TCRdb analysed the PCR reads with MiXCR anew, one entry per CDR3 protein. The sample contains about 15,000 distinct CDR3 sequences, 50% of which appear only once. Study-wide findings and caveats: Convalescent patients had a median roughly 87% of reactive clones appearing only post-vaccination. The great majority, 304 of 307 vaccine-specific clones, proved spike mono-reactive in convalescent patients.

On this clonotype: The antigen remains undetermined.

The treatment here: 10-day PBMC culture with coronavirus spike peptide pools or control peptides (ViraFEST assay). The CDR3 contains 15 residues. Per germline, CDR1 MNHEY and CDR2 SVGAGI. V lost 4 bases, J lost 4 bases, and 8 bases stayed unmatched. The chain uses TRBV6-5 and TRBJ2-7; 9 positions match TRBD2. The TCR originated in a human donor with COVID-19. The sequenced sample was cultured CD4+ T cells from blood, obtained after SARS-CoV-2 vaccination. DNA for the CDR3: TGTGCCAGCAGTTCCACTAGCGGGCCCTGGTACGAGCAGTACTTC. This sequence encodes CASSSTSGPWYEQYF.